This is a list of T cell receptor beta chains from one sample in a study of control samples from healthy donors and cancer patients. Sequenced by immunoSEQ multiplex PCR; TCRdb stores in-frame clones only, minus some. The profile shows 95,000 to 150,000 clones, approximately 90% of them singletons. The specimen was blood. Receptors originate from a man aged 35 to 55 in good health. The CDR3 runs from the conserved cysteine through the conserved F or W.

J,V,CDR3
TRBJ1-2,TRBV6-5,CASSPRAGYYGYTF
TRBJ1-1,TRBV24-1,CATSDQGRTEAFF
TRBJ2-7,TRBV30,CAWGGVNEQYF
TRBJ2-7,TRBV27,CASSSEGPPYEQYF
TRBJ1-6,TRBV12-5,CASGLVTGVTSPLHF
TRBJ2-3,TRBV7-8,CASSLRTDTQYF
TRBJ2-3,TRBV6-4,CASSALSTDTQYF
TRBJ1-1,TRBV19,CASSIETGNTEAFF
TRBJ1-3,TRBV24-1,CATSDNRRLSGNTIYF
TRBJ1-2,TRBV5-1,CASSGSGNNYGYTF
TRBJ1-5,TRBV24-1,CATSDSNQPQHF
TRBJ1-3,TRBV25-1,CASSDFGNTIYF
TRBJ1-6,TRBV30,CAWSRDPVPPLHF
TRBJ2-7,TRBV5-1,CASSEGTGLYEQYF
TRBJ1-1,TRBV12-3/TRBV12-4,CAAVSQGSTEAFF
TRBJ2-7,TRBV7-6,CASSEQTSGFSYEQYF
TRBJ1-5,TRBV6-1,CASSDRELHQPQHF
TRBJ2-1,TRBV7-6,CASSLPGTSGGLNNEQFF
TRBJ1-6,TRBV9,CASSVGEDRYSPLHF
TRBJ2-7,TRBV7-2,CASSQLAGGSYEQYF
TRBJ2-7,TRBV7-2,CASSLKGLYPYEQYF
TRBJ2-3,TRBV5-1,CASSLGSGSSTDTQYF
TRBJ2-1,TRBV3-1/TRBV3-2,CASSQVESEQFF
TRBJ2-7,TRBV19,CASTQTGASYEQYF
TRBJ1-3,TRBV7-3,CASSLIPQGANESSGNTIYF
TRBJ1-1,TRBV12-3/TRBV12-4,CASRQGAQTEAFF
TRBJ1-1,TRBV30,CAWKPADRNTEAFF
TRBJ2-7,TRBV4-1,CASSQGGGDEQYF
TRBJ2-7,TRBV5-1,CASSAGQTLLSYEQYF
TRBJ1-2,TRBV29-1,CSVDNGYTF
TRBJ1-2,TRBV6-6,CASRGAGYTF
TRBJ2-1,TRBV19,CASKSAVGSYNEQFF
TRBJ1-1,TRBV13,CASSLEGADRNAEAFF
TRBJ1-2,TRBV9,CASSVEGGWGYTF
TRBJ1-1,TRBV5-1,CASSSRTGAGPGTEAFF
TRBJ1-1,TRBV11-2,CASSLKGGIAEAFF
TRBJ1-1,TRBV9,CASSVEGHVNTEAFF
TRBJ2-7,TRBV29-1,CSVGHRGHEQYF
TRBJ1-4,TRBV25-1,CASSPPPGQGDEKLFF